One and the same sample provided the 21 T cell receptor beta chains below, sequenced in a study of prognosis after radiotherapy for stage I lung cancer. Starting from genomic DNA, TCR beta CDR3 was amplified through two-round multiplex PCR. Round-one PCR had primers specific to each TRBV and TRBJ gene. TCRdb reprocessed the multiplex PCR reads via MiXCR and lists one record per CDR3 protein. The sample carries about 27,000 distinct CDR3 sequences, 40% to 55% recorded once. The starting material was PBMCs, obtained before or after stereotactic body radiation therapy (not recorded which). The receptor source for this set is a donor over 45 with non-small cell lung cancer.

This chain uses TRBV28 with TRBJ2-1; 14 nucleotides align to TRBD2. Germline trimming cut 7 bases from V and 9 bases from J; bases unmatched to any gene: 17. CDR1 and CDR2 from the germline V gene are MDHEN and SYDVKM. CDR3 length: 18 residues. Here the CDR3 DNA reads TGTGCCAGCATCCCGGGACTAGCGGGAGCTACCCCCCTAGGTGAGCAGTTCTTC. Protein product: CASIPGLAGATPLGEQFF.

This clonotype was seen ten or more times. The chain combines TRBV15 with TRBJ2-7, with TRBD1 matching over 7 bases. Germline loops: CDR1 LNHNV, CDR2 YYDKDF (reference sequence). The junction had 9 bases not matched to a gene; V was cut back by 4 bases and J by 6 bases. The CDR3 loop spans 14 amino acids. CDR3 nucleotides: TGTGCCACCAGCAAAGACAGGGCCCCTACCGAGCAGTACTTC. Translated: CATSKDRAPTEQYF.

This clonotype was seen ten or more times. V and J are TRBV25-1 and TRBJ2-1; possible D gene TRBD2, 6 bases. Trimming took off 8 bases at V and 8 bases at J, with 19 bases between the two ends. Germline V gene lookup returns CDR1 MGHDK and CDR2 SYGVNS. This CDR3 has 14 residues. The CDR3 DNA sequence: TGTGCCAGCGCAGTGGATGGGCGGGGACATGAGCAGTTCTTC. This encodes CASAVDGRGHEQFF.

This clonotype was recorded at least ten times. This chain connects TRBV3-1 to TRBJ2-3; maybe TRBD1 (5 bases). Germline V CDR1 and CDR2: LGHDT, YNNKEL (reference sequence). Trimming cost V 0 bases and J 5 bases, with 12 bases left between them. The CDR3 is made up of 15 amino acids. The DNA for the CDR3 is TGTGCCAGCAGCCAAGACAGGGTAGTGGGAGATACGCAGTATTTT. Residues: CASSQDRVVGDTQYF.

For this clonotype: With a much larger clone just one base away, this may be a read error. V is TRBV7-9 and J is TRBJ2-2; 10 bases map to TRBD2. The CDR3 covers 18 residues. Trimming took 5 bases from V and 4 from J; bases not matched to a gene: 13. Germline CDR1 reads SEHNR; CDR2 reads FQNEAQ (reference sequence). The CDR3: CASSPSTSGVFRTGELFF. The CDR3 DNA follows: TGTGCCAGCAGCCCCTCTACTAGCGGGGTATTTCGCACCGGGGAGCTGTTTTTT.

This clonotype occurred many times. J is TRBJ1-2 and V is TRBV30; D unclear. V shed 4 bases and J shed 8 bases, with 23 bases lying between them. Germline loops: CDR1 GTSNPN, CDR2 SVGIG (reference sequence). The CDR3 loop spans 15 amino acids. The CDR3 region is CAWTLGPLSGSGYTF. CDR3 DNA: TGTGCCTGGACTTTAGGGCCCCTCAGTGGGAGCGGCTACACCTTC.

The CDR3, as DNA: TGTGCCAGCAGTTTTTATTGGACAGGGGGCACTGAAGCTTTCTTT. This sequence encodes CASSFYWTGGTEAFF. The chain carries TRBV12-3 or TRBV12-4 and TRBJ1-1; 10 nucleotides match TRBD1. V lost 3 bases and J lost 4; bases outside the gene matches: 5. There are 15 residues in the CDR3.

CDR3 protein: CSEPRSGLFRTDTQYF. The CDR3 coding sequence is TGCAGTGAGCCGAGGTCAGGACTATTTAGAACAGATACGCAGTATTTT. The chain joins TRBV20-1 to TRBJ2-3; a possible D gene is TRBD2 (6 bases). Trimming left V 7 bases short and J 3 bases short, with 23 bases between. The CDR3 is 16 amino acids. Germline V gives CDR1 DFQATT, CDR2 SNEGSKA (reference sequence).

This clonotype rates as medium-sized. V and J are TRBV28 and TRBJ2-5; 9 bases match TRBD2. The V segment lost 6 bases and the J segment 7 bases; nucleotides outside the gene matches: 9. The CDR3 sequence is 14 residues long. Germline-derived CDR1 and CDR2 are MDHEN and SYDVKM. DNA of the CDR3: TGTGCCAGCAGCACCTCACTAGCGGGCGGGACCCAGTACTTC. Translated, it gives CASSTSLAGGTQYF.

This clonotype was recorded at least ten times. In DNA, the CDR3 is TGTGCCTGGAGTGAGGGTGACGGCTACACCTTC. This gives the protein CAWSEGDGYTF. V is TRBV30 and J is TRBJ1-2; D is undetermined. This CDR3 has 11 amino acids. Looked up from germline, CDR1 is GTSNPN and CDR2 is SVGIG (reference sequence). V dropped 1 base and J dropped 8 bases, with 8 bases sitting between them. The full variable domain, rest sourced from reference TRBV30 and TRBJ1-2, is SQTIHQWPATLVQPVGSPLSLECTVEGTSNPNLYWYRQAAGRGLQLLFYSVGIGQISSEVPQNLSASRPQDRQFILSSKKLLLSDSGFYLCAWSEGDGYTFGSGTRLTVV.

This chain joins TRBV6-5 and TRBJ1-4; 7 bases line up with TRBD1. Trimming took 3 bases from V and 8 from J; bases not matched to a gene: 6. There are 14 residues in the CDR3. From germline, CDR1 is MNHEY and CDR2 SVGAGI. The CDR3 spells CASSYRQGEEKLFF. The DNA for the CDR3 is TGTGCCAGCAGTTATAGACAGGGTGAGGAAAAACTGTTTTTT.

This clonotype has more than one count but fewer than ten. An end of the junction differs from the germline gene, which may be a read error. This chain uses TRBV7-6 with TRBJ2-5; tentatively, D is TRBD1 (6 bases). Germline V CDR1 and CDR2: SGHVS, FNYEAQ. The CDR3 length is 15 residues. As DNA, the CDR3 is TGTGCTAGCAGCTTAGATCCTACAGGGCAAGAGACCCAGTACTTC. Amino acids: CASSLDPTGQETQYF. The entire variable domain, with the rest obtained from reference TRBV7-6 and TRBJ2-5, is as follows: GAGVSQSPRYKVTKRGQDVALRCDPISGHVSLYWYRQALGQGPEFLTYFNYEAQQDKSGLPNDRFSAERPEGSISTLTIQRTEQRDSAMYRCASSLDPTGQETQYFGPGTRLLVL.

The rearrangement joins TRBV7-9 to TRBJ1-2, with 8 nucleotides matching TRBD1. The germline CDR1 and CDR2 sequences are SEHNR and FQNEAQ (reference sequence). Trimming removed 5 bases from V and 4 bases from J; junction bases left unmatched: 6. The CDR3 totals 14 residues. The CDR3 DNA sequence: TGTGCCAGCAGCGTAGGGACAGGTCCCTATGGCTACACCTTC. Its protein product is CASSVGTGPYGYTF.

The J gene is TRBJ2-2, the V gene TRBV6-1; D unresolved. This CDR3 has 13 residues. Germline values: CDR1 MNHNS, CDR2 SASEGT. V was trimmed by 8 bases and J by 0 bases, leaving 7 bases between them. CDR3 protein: CASLDSNTGELFF. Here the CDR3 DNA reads TGTGCCAGCCTGGATTCGAACACCGGGGAGCTGTTTTTT.

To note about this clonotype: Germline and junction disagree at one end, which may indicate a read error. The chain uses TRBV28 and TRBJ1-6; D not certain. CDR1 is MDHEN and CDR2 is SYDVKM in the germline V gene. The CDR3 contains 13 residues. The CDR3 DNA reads TGTGCCAGCTACCAAAACCGTTTCTCACCCTTCCACTTT. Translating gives CASYQNRFSPFHF.

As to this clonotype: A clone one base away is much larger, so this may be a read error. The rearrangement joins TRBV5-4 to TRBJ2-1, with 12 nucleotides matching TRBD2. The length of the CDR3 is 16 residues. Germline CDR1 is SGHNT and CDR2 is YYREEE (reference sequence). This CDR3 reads CASSSPTSGGRNEKFF. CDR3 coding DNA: TGTGCCAGCAGCTCGCCGACTAGCGGGGGCCGCAATGAGAAGTTCTTC. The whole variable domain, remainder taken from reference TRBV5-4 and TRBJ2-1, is ETGVTQSPTHLIKTRGQQVTLRCSSQSGHNTVSWYQQALGQGPQFIFQYYREEENGRGNFPPRFSGLQFPNYSSELNVNALELDDSALYLCASSSPTSGGRNEKFFGPGTRLTVL.

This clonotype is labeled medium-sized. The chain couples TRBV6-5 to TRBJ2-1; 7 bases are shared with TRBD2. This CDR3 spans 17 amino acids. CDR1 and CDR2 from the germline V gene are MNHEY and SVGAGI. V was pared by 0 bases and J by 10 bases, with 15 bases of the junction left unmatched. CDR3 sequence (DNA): TGTGCCAGCAGTTACTCCCCGGGGGGTAGCGCGGTAAGGGAGCAGTTCTTC. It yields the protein CASSYSPGGSAVREQFF.

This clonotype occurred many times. DNA for the CDR3: TGTGCCAGCAGTTACTCGACTAACACCGGGGAGCTGTTTTTT. Protein: CASSYSTNTGELFF. This chain joins TRBV6-5 and TRBJ2-2, with D unresolved. CDR1 MNHEY and CDR2 SVGAGI come from the germline V gene. V gave up 0 bases and J gave up 2 bases, with 4 bases separating them. The CDR3 covers 14 residues.

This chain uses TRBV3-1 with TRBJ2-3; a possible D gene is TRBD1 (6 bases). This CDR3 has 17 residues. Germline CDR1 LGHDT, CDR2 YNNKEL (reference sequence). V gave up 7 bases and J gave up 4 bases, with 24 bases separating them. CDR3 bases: TGTGCCAGCAACCGCAGGCCGAGGGGGTGTGTTTCAGATACGCAGTATTTT. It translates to CASNRRPRGCVSDTQYF.

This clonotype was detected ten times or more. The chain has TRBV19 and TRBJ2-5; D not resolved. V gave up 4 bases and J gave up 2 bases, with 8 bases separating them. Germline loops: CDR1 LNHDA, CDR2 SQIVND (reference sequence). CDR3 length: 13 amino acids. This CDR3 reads CASSRFRQETQYF. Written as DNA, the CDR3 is TGTGCCAGTAGTAGGTTCCGGCAAGAGACCCAGTACTTC.

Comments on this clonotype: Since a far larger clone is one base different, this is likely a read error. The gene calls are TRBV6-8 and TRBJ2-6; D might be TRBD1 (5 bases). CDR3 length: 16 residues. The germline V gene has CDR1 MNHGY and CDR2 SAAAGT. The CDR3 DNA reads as TGTGCCAGCTCCCGGGTCCGCAGCTCTGGGGCCAACTTCCTGACTTTC. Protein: CASSRVRSSGANFLTF.